This TCR beta chain appears in the sequencing data of a study of T-cell memory formation after mild COVID-19. General observations from the study: CD4+ contracting clones were found mainly in CM and EM, and CD8+ ones in EMRA. Day 15 to 85 contracting clones showed balanced CD4/CD8; later expanders leaned CD4+. There were some responding clones in pre-infection memory, which suggested that cross-reactive memory had joined.

With constant-segment primers, 5'RACE yielded cDNA libraries of TCR alpha and TCR beta that carried sample barcodes and UMIs. TCRdb re-called the 5' RACE reads with MiXCR, one entry per CDR3 protein. The sample yields about 110,000 distinct CDR3 sequences, 9.5% to 15% seen once. Losses at the gene ends were 4 bases for V and 5 bases for J; bases not matched to a gene: 10. CDR3 length: 15 residues. CDR1 and CDR2 (germline): LNHNV, YYDKDF (reference sequence). This clonotype was seen a handful of times. No antigen is known for it. The chain uses TRBV15 and TRBJ1-1; TRBD1 matches 7 bases. The clonotype originates from an adult woman who had mild COVID-19 (a few samples of this study predate the infection). Cell type and time point are not known. The sequenced material came from PBMCs or a T cell subset sorted from them (not recorded which). The CDR3 bases are TGTGCCACCAGCATTAGCAGACAGGGAGGAACTGAAGCTTTCTTT. Encoded protein: CATSISRQGGTEAFF.